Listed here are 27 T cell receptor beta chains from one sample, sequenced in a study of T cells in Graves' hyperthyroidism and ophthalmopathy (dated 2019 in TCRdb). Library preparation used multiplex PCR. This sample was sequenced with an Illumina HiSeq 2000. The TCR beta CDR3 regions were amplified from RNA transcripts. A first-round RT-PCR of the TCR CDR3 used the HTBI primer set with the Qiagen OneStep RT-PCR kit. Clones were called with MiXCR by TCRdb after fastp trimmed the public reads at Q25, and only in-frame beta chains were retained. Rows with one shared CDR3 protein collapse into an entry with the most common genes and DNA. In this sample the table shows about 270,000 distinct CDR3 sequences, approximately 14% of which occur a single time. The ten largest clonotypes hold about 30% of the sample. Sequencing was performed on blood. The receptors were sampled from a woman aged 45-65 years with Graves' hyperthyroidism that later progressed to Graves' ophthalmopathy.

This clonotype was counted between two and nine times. CDR3 DNA sequence: TGTGCCAGCAGCTCCTGGACAGGGGGCGAGAAGACTGAAGCTTTCTTT. It encodes CASSSWTGGEKTEAFF. The J gene is TRBJ1-1, the V gene TRBV7-2; 11 bases align to TRBD1. The CDR3 loop spans 16 amino acids. Germline CDR1 and CDR2: SGHTA and FQGNSA. V lost 4 bases to trimming and J lost 5 bases; unmatched junction nucleotides: 9.

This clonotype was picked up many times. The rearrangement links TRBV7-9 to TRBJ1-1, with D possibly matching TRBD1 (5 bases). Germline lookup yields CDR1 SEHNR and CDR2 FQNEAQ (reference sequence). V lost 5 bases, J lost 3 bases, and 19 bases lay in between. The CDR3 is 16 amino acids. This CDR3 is CASSPRQLGFDTEAFF. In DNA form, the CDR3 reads TGTGCCAGCAGCCCCCGACAGCTGGGTTTCGACACTGAAGCTTTCTTT. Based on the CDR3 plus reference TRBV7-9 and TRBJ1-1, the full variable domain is DTGVSQNPRHKITKRGQNVTFRCDPISEHNRLYWYRQTLGQGPEFLTYFQNEAQLEKSRLLSDRFSAERPKGSFSTLEIQRTEQGDSAMYLCASSPRQLGFDTEAFFGQGTRLTVV.

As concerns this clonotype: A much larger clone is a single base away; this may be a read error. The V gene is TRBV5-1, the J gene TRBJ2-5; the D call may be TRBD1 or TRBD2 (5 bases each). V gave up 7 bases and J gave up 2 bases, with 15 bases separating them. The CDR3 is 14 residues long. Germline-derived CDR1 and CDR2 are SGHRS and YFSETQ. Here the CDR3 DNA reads TGCGCCAGCGGCCCCGGGGACGTGCAAGAGACCCAGTACTTC. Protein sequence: CASGPGDVQETQYF.

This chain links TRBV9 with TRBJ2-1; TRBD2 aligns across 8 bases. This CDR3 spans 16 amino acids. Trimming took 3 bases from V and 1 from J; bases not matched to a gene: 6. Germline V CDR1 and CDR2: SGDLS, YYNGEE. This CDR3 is CASSARLAHSYNEQFF. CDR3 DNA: TGTGCCAGCAGCGCAAGACTAGCGCATTCCTACAATGAGCAGTTCTTC.

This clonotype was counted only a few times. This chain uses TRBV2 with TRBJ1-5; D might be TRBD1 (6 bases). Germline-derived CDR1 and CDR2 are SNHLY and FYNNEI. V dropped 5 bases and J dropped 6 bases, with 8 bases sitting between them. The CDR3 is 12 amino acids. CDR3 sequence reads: CASSQGSQPQHF. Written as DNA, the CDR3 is TGTGCCAGCAGTCAGGGGAGTCAGCCCCAGCATTTT.

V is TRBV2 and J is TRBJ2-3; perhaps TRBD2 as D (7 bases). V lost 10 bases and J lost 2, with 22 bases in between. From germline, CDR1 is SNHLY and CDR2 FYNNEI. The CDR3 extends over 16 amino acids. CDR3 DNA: TGTGCCACCCTCCCCCGGGGGCTAGCGGTCACAGATACGCAGTATTTT. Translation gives CATLPRGLAVTDTQYF.

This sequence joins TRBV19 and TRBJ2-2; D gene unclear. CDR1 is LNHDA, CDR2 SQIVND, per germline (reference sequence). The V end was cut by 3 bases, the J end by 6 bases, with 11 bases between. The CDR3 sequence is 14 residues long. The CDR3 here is CASSIAKGPGELFF. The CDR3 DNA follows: TGTGCCAGTAGTATCGCAAAGGGCCCCGGGGAGCTGTTTTTT.

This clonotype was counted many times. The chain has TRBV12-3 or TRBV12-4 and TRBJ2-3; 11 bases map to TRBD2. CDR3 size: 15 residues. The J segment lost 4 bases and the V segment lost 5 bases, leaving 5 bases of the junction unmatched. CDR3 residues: CASSPGTSGSDTQYF. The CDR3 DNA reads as TGTGCCAGCAGTCCTGGGACTAGCGGATCAGATACGCAGTATTTT.

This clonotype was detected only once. The DNA for the CDR3 is TGTGCCAGCAGCGTAGCCAGCGGGGGATTCACAGATACGCAGTATTTT. Its translation: CASSVASGGFTDTQYF. The gene calls are TRBV9 and TRBJ2-3, with TRBD2 identical over 8 bases. Losses at the gene ends were 0 bases for V and 2 bases for J; bases not matched to a gene: 5. CDR1 is SGDLS and CDR2 is YYNGEE in the germline V gene. The CDR3 covers 16 residues.

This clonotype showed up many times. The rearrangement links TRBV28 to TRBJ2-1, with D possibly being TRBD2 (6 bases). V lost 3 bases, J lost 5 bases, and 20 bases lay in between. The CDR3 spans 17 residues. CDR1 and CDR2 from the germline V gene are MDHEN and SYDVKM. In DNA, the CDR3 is TGTGCCAGCAGTTTGGCCCTAACTAGCCCCGAGAACAATGAGCAGTTCTTC. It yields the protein CASSLALTSPENNEQFF.

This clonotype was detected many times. CDR3 residues: CASTFLRVDTQYF. The CDR3 DNA reads as TGTGCCAGCACCTTTTTGAGGGTAGATACGCAGTATTTT. The chain employs TRBV5-8 and TRBJ2-3, with D possibly matching TRBD2 (5 bases). The CDR3 covers 13 residues. Germline CDR1 is SGHTS and CDR2 is YDEGEE. The V gene lost 6 bases and the J gene lost 5 bases, with 13 bases spanning the gap. The full variable domain, in which reference TRBV5-8 and TRBJ2-3 provide the parts outside the CDR3, is EAGVTQSPTHLIKTRGQQATLRCSPISGHTSVYWYQQALGLGLQFLLWYDEGEERNRGNFPPRFSGRQFPNYSSELNVNALELEDSALYLCASTFLRVDTQYFGPGTRLTVL.

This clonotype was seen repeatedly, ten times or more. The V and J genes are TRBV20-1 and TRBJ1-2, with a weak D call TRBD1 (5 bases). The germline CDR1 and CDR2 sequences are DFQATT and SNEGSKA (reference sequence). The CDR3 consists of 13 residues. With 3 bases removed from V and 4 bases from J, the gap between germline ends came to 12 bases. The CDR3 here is CSASYGAPYGYTF. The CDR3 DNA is TGCAGTGCTAGTTACGGGGCCCCCTATGGCTACACCTTC.

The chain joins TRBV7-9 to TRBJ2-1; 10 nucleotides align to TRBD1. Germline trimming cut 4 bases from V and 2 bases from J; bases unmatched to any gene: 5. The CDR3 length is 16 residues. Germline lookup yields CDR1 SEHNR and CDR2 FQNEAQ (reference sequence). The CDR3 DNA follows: TGTGCCAGCAGCTCGTACGGACAGGGGGCCTACAATGAGCAGTTCTTC. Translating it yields CASSSYGQGAYNEQFF.

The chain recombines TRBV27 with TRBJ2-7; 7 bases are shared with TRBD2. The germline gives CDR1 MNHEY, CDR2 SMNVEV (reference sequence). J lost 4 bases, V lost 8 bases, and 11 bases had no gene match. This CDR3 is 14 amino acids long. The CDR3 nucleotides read TGTGCCAGCGCCAAGCGGGGCTCACCGTACGAGCAGTACTTC. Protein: CASAKRGSPYEQYF.

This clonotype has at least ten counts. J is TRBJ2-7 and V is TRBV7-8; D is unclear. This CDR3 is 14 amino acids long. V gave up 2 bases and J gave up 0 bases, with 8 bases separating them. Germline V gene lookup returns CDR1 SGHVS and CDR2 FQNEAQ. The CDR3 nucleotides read TGTGCCAGCAGCTTATCCAGGTACTCCTACGAGCAGTACTTC. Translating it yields CASSLSRYSYEQYF.

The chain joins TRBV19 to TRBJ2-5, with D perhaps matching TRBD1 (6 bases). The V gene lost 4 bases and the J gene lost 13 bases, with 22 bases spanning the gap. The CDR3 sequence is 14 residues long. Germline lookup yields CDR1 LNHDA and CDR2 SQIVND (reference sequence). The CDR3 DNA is TGTGCCAGTAGTAAAACCCTTGGACAGTTGGTATTGTACTTC. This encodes CASSKTLGQLVLYF.

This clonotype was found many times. This CDR3 reads CASSPRSGKTEAFF. In DNA, the CDR3 is TGTGCCAGCTCACCACGAAGTGGAAAGACTGAAGCTTTCTTT. V is TRBV18 and J is TRBJ1-1; no clear D gene. There are 14 residues in the CDR3. Germline CDR1 reads KGHSH; CDR2 reads LQKENI. Trimming took 1 base from V and 5 from J, leaving 11 bases between them.

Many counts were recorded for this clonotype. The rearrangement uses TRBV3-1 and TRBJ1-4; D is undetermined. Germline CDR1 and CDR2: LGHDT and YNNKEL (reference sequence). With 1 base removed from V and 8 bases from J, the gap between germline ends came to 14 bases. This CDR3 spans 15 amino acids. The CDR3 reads CASSQARLATEKLFF. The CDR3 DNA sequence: TGTGCCAGCAGCCAAGCGCGTCTGGCTACCGAAAAACTGTTTTTT.

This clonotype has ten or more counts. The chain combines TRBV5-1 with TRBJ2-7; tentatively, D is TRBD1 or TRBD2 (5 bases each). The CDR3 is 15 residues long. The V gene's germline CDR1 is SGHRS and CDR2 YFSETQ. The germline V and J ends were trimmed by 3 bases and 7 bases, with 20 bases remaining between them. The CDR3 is CASSSIGTAGWEQYF. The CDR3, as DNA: TGCGCCAGCAGCTCAATCGGGACGGCAGGGTGGGAGCAGTACTTC.

CDR3 region: CASSDGLAGVGETQYF. The CDR3 nucleotides are TGTGCCAGCAGCGACGGACTAGCGGGAGTAGGGGAGACCCAGTACTTC. The chain couples TRBV7-9 to TRBJ2-5; TRBD2 matches 13 bases. V gave up 5 bases and J gave up 5 bases; unmatched junction bases: 8. Germline CDR1 is SEHNR and CDR2 is FQNEAQ (reference sequence). This CDR3 is built from 16 residues.

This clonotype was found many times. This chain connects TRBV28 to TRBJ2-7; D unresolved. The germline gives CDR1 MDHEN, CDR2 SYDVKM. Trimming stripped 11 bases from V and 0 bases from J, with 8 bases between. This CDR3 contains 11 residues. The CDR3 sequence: CAAEDSYEQYF. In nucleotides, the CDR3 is TGTGCCGCCGAGGACTCCTACGAGCAGTACTTC.

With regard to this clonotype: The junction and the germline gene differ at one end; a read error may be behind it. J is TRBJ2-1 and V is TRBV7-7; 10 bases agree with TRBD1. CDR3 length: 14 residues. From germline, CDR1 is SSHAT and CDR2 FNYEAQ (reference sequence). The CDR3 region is CASSWDGQGGEQFF. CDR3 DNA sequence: TGTGCTAGCAGCTGGGATGGACAGGGGGGGGAGCAGTTCTTC.

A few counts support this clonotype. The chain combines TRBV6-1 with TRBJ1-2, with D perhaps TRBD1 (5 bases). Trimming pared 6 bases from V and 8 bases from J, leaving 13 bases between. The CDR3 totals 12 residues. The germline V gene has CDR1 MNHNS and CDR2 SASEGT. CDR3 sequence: CASRGGGSGYTF. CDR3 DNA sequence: TGTGCCAGCAGGGGGGGGGGTTCAGGCTACACCTTC.

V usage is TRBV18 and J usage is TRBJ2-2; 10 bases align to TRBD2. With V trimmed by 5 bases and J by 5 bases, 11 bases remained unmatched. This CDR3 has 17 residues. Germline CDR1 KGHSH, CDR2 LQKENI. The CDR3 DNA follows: TGTGCCAGCTCATCCAGCTCTAGCGGGAGTAGAACCGGGGAGCTGTTTTTT. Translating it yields CASSSSSSGSRTGELFF.

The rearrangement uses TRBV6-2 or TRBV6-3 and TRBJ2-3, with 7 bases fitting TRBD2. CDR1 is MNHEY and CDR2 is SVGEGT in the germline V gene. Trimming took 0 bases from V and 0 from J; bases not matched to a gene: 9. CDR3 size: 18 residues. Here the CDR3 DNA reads TGTGCCAGCAGTTACTCGATACGGGAGGCCTTGAGCACAGATACGCAGTATTTT. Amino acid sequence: CASSYSIREALSTDTQYF.

The CDR3 nucleotides are TGTGCCAGCAGGCAAGGGGGCGTGGGAGCTTTCTTT. Its translation: CASRQGGVGAFF. V gene TRBV28 combines with J gene TRBJ1-1; TRBD1 matches at 7 bases. J gave up 10 bases and V 6 bases, and 8 bases lay outside the gene matches. The CDR3 sequence is 12 residues long. Germline V gives CDR1 MDHEN, CDR2 SYDVKM.

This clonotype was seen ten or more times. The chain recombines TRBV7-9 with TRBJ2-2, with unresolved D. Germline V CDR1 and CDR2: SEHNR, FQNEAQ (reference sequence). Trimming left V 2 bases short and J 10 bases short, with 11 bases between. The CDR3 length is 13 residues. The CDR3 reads CASSLSGSEELFF. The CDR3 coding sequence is TGTGCCAGCAGCTTATCCGGCTCGGAGGAGCTGTTTTTT.